This T cell receptor (beta chain) was sequenced for a study of regulatory T cells in long-lasting Graves disease. Study-wide results and caveats: Patients with persistent disease shared fewer than 3,500 public clonotypes, outpacing the 966 shared by new patients. Persistent Graves' disease cases displayed lower TCR diversity than newly diagnosed ones.

This clonotype was detected only a few times. Its target is unknown. At one boundary the junction diverges from the germline segment, which might be a read error. Building of the TCR beta libraries involved iRepertoire HTBI primers and Arm-PCR of CDR3 regions. Each CDR3 protein gets one entry after TCRdb re-called the multiplex PCR reads with MiXCR. The sample has about 660,000 distinct CDR3 sequences, about 32% seen once. As to time point: persistent/refractory GD, antithyroid drugs over 5 years with positive TRAb. The TCR library was made from RNA that had been extracted from PBMCs in TRIzol. This clonotype originated in a female donor with Graves disease. The specimen comprised peripheral blood mononuclear cells (PBMCs), sampled when the disease was refractory, from a patient treated with antithyroid drugs.

The CDR3 DNA sequence: TGTGCCAGCAGCCTGGGACATTCGCTGTATGACTACACCTTC. This sequence encodes CASSLGHSLYDYTF. This rearrangement joins TRBV12-3 or TRBV12-4 to TRBJ1-2; possibly TRBD1 for D (6 bases). This CDR3 is 14 amino acids long.